This T cell receptor beta chain comes out of a study of T cells after yellow fever vaccination (dated by TCRdb to about 2019). The study in broad terms: Libraries from fractions with low cell numbers were prepared with the SMART-Seq v4 Ultra Low Input RNA kit. The cohort comprised two healthy male donors, one aged 18 to 30 and one aged 30 to 40 years. To follow T-cell clones before and after both primary and booster YFV17D yellow fever vaccination, bulk TCR alpha and beta repertoires underwent longitudinal sequencing. Bulk PBMC replicates and cell subsets were isolated from blood drawn at multiple timepoints before and after both primary and secondary immunization. Broader findings and caveats from the paper: Only two donors were included in the study, so the extent to which the findings can be generalized is limited. After the booster, most clones that had expanded after primary vaccination were detected again (around 96% of CD4 and more than 80% of CD8), suggesting broad maintenance of memory. Computational filtering was needed because FACS-sorted repertoires could contain abundant contaminating clonotypes from the bulk population. The secondary T-cell response was weaker than the primary response but faster, peaking on day 5 instead of day 15. A small share of clonotypes was detected in both CD4 and CD8 compartments, with the overlap likely arising from convergent recombination.

TCRdb names Illumina NovaSeq 6000 as the instrument used. Synthesis of TCR cDNA relied on 5'RACE template switching, a step that introduced a universal primer site along with unique molecular identifiers. cDNA synthesis was primed from both the TCR alpha and TCR beta constant segments. Library amplification used two PCR steps, and the second PCR step added sample barcodes and sequencing adapters. Libraries were sequenced on Illumina HiSeq 2500 (2x100 bp) or NovaSeq (2x150 bp). The authors' pipeline ran thus. Demultiplexing of reads and collapsing into UMI consensus sequences were performed with MIGEC, and V(D)J alignment was carried out with MiXCR. Vaccine-responding clonotypes were identified with edgeR using replicate PBMC samples, with FDR below 0.01 and a log2 fold change above 5 up to day 15 being required. Each bulk clonotype received a CD4 or CD8 identity based on whether the sequenced CD4 or CD8 repertoire contained that clonotype at higher abundance. In TCRdb, the public reads were trimmed at Q25 with fastp and aligned with MiXCR, with productive beta chains retained. When rows share a CDR3 protein, they turn into one entry using the most common DNA and genes. For this entry, the V and J calls and clone size follow TCRdb and not the study's own pipeline. The sample includes a few hundred thousand distinct CDR3 sequences, with under 3.5% observed a single time. Of the sample, around 3% falls within the top ten clones.

V is pared back by 1 base and J by 2 bases, with 14 bases lying between the germline termini. The CDR3 starts with the cysteine, ends with the phenylalanine, and has 16 residues. The CDR3 DNA has 48 bases and is translated from base 1. CDR1 and CDR2 (LGHDT, YNNKEL) derive from the germline V gene (reference sequence). The treatment or condition label for this specimen denotes: live attenuated yellow fever vaccine strain. PBMCs were isolated from peripheral blood using a standard Ficoll-Paque protocol. Dynabeads CD4 and CD8 positive selection kits were used to isolate CD4 and CD8 T-cell fractions. TriZol was used to extract RNA from bulk PBMCs, CD4 and CD8 fractions, and dextramer-positive and dextramer-negative fractions. Only a few counts were recorded for this clonotype. Its antigen remains undetermined. No base qualities exist here, and no much larger clone lies one base off it.

The sequence is built from TRBV3-1 and TRBJ1-2; no D gene call is confident. The sample here was CD4+ T cells sorted from PBMCs, taken 10 days after the yellow fever booster vaccination. The sequence came from a young man who received the YFV17D yellow fever vaccine. In nucleotide form, the sequence is TGTGCCAGCAGCCAAGCGGACTCTTGGGTGAACTATGGCTACACCTTC. This yields the protein CASSQADSWVNYGYTF.